This passage covers 32 T cell receptor beta chains from one sample sequenced in a study of blood T cell repertoires in COVID-19. The table came from immunoSEQ multiplex PCR; TCRdb's copy has only in-frame clones and leaves some out. The sample lists about 36,000 clones, about nine tenths occurring once. The sequenced sample consisted of peripheral blood. These receptor sequences come from a human donor in a cohort sampled during active COVID-19.

The V call is TRBV7-3, the J call TRBJ2-5; 7 bases match TRBD2. Germline lookup yields CDR1 SGHTA and CDR2 FQGTGA. The ends lost 2 bases at V and 5 bases at J; junction bases unmatched: 5. The length of the CDR3 is 14 residues. CDR3 loop: CASSLAGSGETQYF. The CDR3 coding sequence is TGTGCCAGCAGCTTAGCGGGTAGCGGGGAGACCCAGTACTTC.

The V and J genes are TRBV3-1 (or the pseudogene TRBV3-2) and TRBJ1-2; the D gene is possibly TRBD1 (6 bases). This CDR3 is 16 amino acids long. V was trimmed by 4 bases and J by 1 base, leaving 16 bases between them. Germline lookup yields CDR1 LGHDT and CDR2 YNNKEL (reference sequence). CDR3 amino acids: CASSRGGARINYGYTF. CDR3 nucleotide sequence: TGTGCCAGCAGCCGAGGGGGGGCGAGAATTAACTATGGCTACACCTTC.

The J gene is TRBJ1-1, the V gene TRBV6-5; D unresolved. This CDR3 is built from 15 residues. V lost 3 bases and J lost 4, with 15 bases in between. The germline V gene has CDR1 MNHEY and CDR2 SVGAGI. CDR3 DNA: TGTGCCAGCAGTTATTTGGCAGCGGTGGGCACTGAAGCTTTCTTT. Its protein is CASSYLAAVGTEAFF.

This clone was seen a single time. This chain uses TRBV24-1 with TRBJ2-7; D is unclear. Germline V gene data show CDR1 as KGHDR and CDR2 as SFDVKD. V lost 2 bases, J lost 2 bases, and 12 bases lay in between. The CDR3 is made up of 15 amino acids. This CDR3 reads CATSDSAGLTYEQYF. In DNA form, the CDR3 reads TGTGCCACCAGTGATTCGGCAGGATTAACCTACGAGCAGTACTTC.

This chain links TRBV28 with TRBJ2-7, with 11 bases aligning to TRBD2. Per germline, CDR1 MDHEN and CDR2 SYDVKM. The CDR3 is 15 amino acids. J gave up 7 bases and V 6 bases, and 11 bases lay outside the gene matches. The CDR3 reads CASSPGVAGGREQYF. CDR3 nucleotide sequence: TGTGCCAGCAGCCCCGGGGTAGCGGGAGGGAGGGAGCAGTACTTC. The complete variable domain, with remaining parts taken from reference TRBV28 and TRBJ2-7, reads DVKVTQSSRYLVKRTGEKVFLECVQDMDHENMFWYRQDPGLGLRLIYFSYDVKMKEKGDIPEGYSVSREKKERFSLILESASTNQTSMYLCASSPGVAGGREQYFGPGTRLTVT.

The V gene is TRBV4-3, the J gene TRBJ2-3, with D perhaps matching TRBD2 (5 bases). Deletions cut 4 bases from V and 6 bases from J, with 11 bases between. The CDR3 totals 13 residues. Germline V gives CDR1 LGHNA, CDR2 YSLEER. CDR3 sequence reads: CASSPEGRDTQYF. In nucleotides, the CDR3 is TGCGCCAGCAGCCCCGAGGGCCGGGATACGCAGTATTTT.

The V and J genes are TRBV24-1 and TRBJ2-1; 8 bases are a match to TRBD2. There are 16 residues in the CDR3. The trim removed 1 base at V and 3 bases at J, leaving 4 bases unmatched. Per germline, CDR1 KGHDR and CDR2 SFDVKD. CDR3 DNA: TGTGCCACCAGTGATTTAGGAGCGGGGGACTACAATGAGCAGTTCTTC. Amino acid sequence: CATSDLGAGDYNEQFF.

The chain employs TRBV19 and TRBJ1-5; 7 positions match TRBD1. The length of the CDR3 is 13 residues. The germline gives CDR1 LNHDA, CDR2 SQIVND (reference sequence). V lost 8 bases to trimming and J lost 3 bases; unmatched junction nucleotides: 4. Here the CDR3 reads CASGGQINQPQHF. CDR3 coding DNA: TGTGCCAGTGGGGGACAGATCAATCAGCCCCAGCATTTT.

This chain links TRBV7-8 with TRBJ2-7; 7 bases map to TRBD2. The germline V gene has CDR1 SGHVS and CDR2 FQNEAQ. After removal of 8 bases from V and 3 bases from J, the junction contained 1 base not matched to a gene. The CDR3 is 11 residues long. CDR3 loop: CASQRDYEQYF. Written as DNA, the CDR3 is TGTGCCAGCCAGCGGGACTACGAGCAGTACTTC.

The chain links TRBV12-3 or TRBV12-4 to TRBJ2-1; no reliable D call. V was cut by 5 bases and J by 7 bases, with 9 bases left in between. CDR3 length: 12 amino acids. CDR3 in DNA: TGTGCCAGCAGTCCGACAAGGAATGAGCAGTTCTTC. Amino acids: CASSPTRNEQFF.

The V and J genes are TRBV2 and TRBJ1-1; TRBD1 agrees at 8 bases. CDR1 is SNHLY and CDR2 is FYNNEI in the germline V gene. The CDR3 is made up of 12 amino acids. J was trimmed by 7 bases and V by 6 bases; bases with no gene match: 4. CDR3 in amino acids: CASRTGVLEAFF. CDR3 sequence (DNA): TGTGCCAGCAGGACAGGGGTACTTGAAGCTTTCTTT.

The rearrangement links TRBV28 to TRBJ1-2, with D tentatively TRBD1 (5 bases). Looked up from germline, CDR1 is MDHEN and CDR2 is SYDVKM. The CDR3 has 14 residues. V was trimmed by 6 bases and J by 4 bases, leaving 15 bases between them. The CDR3 DNA sequence: TGTGCCAGCAGCCTCGGGGGACGGATCTATGGCTACACCTTC. Protein sequence: CASSLGGRIYGYTF.

This clone was counted a single time. The chain uses TRBV27 and TRBJ1-5, with 12 bases lining up with TRBD1. This CDR3 has 20 residues. Germline trimming cut 0 bases from V and 5 bases from J; bases unmatched to any gene: 14. Germline-derived CDR1 and CDR2 are MNHEY and SMNVEV (reference sequence). CDR3 amino acids: CASSLSGAAGGTGGHQPQHF. CDR3 nucleotides: TGTGCCAGCAGTTTATCGGGGGCTGCCGGAGGGACAGGGGGCCATCAGCCCCAGCATTTT.

This chain links TRBV5-5 with TRBJ2-7; no definite D call. Germline V gives CDR1 SGHKS, CDR2 YYEKEE (reference sequence). The germline V and J ends were trimmed by 0 bases and 1 base, with 14 bases remaining between them. The CDR3 loop spans 16 amino acids. CDR3 loop: CASSLGAGSGSYEQYF. The CDR3 DNA follows: TGTGCCAGCAGCTTGGGAGCCGGTTCCGGGTCCTACGAGCAGTACTTC.

This CDR3 is CASSHAGIDTQYF. In DNA form, the CDR3 reads TGTGCCAGCAGCCACGCGGGGATAGATACGCAGTATTTT. The V call is TRBV6-2 or TRBV6-3, the J call TRBJ2-3; D perhaps matches TRBD2 (6 bases). There are 13 residues in the CDR3. Trimming shortened V by 6 bases and J by 5 bases, and 12 bases separated the two germline ends. Germline CDR1 reads MNHEY; CDR2 reads SVGEGT.

The gene calls are TRBV6-5 and TRBJ2-3, with 8 positions matching TRBD1. Per germline, CDR1 MNHEY and CDR2 SVGAGI. The CDR3 runs 14 residues. Trimming removed 7 bases from V and 1 base from J; junction bases left unmatched: 4. Here the CDR3 DNA reads TGTGCCAGCAACCTACAGGGGGGCACAGATACGCAGTATTTT. This translates into CASNLQGGTDTQYF.

The chain recombines TRBV6-1 with TRBJ2-7; a weak D match, TRBD1 (6 bases). CDR1 is MNHNS, CDR2 SASEGT, per germline. CDR3 length: 14 residues. The V gene lost 1 base and the J gene lost 7 bases, with 14 bases spanning the gap. The CDR3 reads CASSEGTAPTEQYF. CDR3 bases: TGTGCCAGCAGTGAAGGGACAGCCCCTACGGAGCAGTACTTC.

This sequence joins TRBV28 and TRBJ1-1; D remains unclear. The CDR3 consists of 14 residues. The germline V gene has CDR1 MDHEN and CDR2 SYDVKM. Trimming removed 3 bases from V and 5 bases from J, with 13 bases in between. The CDR3 DNA reads as TGTGCCAGCAGTTTCTCGGGTGCAAGAACTGAAGCTTTCTTT. Translated, it gives CASSFSGARTEAFF.

The rearrangement links TRBV6-5 to TRBJ1-2; 10 bases agree with TRBD1. The V and J ends lost 0 bases and 6 bases, in that order; junction bases with no gene match: 4. Germline assignment: CDR1 MNHEY and CDR2 SVGAGI. The CDR3 contains 15 residues. CDR3 in DNA: TGTGCCAGCAGTTACTCAAAGACAGGGGGCAATGGCTACACCTTC. This encodes CASSYSKTGGNGYTF.

The chain is built from TRBV6-1 and TRBJ1-5; D remains ambiguous. The CDR3 totals 14 residues. Trimming removed 1 base at V and 6 bases at J, with 10 bases between. CDR1 and CDR2 (germline): MNHNS, SASEGT. This CDR3 reads CASSEGGRSQPQHF. The CDR3 DNA follows: TGTGCCAGCAGTGAAGGCGGGAGGAGTCAGCCCCAGCATTTT.

V usage is TRBV7-9 and J usage is TRBJ2-1, with 7 positions matching TRBD2. From germline, CDR1 is SEHNR and CDR2 FQNEAQ (reference sequence). Germline trimming cut 0 bases from V and 0 bases from J; bases unmatched to any gene: 11. This CDR3 has 19 amino acids. CDR3 nucleotides: TGTGCCAGCAGCTTAGCCACGATTACGGGAGGCAGCTCCTACAATGAGCAGTTCTTC. Translated, it gives CASSLATITGGSSYNEQFF. Using reference TRBV7-9 and TRBJ2-1 for the parts outside the CDR3, the full variable domain is DTGVSQNPRHKITKRGQNVTFRCDPISEHNRLYWYRQTLGQGPEFLTYFQNEAQLEKSRLLSDRFSAERPKGSFSTLEIQRTEQGDSAMYLCASSLATITGGSSYNEQFFGPGTRLTVL.

The chain couples TRBV19 to TRBJ2-1; 11 nucleotides line up with TRBD1. CDR1 and CDR2 (germline): LNHDA, SQIVND (reference sequence). Losses at the gene ends were 7 bases for V and 1 base for J; bases not matched to a gene: 6. The length of the CDR3 is 16 residues. The CDR3 loop reads CASTPGDRGSYNEQFF. The CDR3 nucleotides read TGTGCCAGTACCCCTGGGGACAGGGGGTCCTACAATGAGCAGTTCTTC.

The chain employs TRBV3-1 (or the pseudogene TRBV3-2) and TRBJ2-7, with TRBD1 matching over 9 bases. The CDR3 length is 17 residues. V lost 1 base and J lost 3; bases outside the gene matches: 10. Germline V gene lookup returns CDR1 LGHDT and CDR2 YNNKEL (reference sequence). CDR3 region: CASSQGSGTGNIYEQYF. CDR3 nucleotide sequence: TGTGCCAGCAGCCAAGGAAGTGGGACAGGGAATATCTACGAGCAGTACTTC.

This sequence joins TRBV2 and TRBJ1-1; 8 bases are shared with TRBD1. The CDR3 runs to 15 residues. Trimming at V came to 4 bases and at J to 1 base, leaving 5 bases not matched to a gene. The germline CDR1 and CDR2 sequences are SNHLY and FYNNEI. The CDR3 spells CASSGPGTGNTEAFF. The CDR3 DNA reads TGTGCCAGCAGTGGTCCCGGGACAGGGAACACTGAAGCTTTCTTT.

This clone was seen more than once but under ten times. CDR3 in amino acids: CASNGGYGANVLTF. The DNA of the CDR3 is TGTGCCTCAAACGGGGGTTATGGGGCCAACGTCCTGACTTTC. The J gene is TRBJ2-6, the V gene TRBV2, with D perhaps matching TRBD2 (6 bases). CDR1 SNHLY and CDR2 FYNNEI come from the germline V gene. Between the trimmed V and J ends, which lost 11 bases and 3 bases, there was a span of 14 bases. The CDR3 is made up of 14 amino acids.

The chain uses TRBV5-1 and TRBJ2-3; TRBD1 aligns across 7 bases. There are 14 residues in the CDR3. Trimming removed 4 bases from V and 4 bases from J; junction bases left unmatched: 6. CDR1 is SGHRS, CDR2 YFSETQ, per germline. The CDR3 DNA sequence: TGCGCCAGCAGCCCAAGACAGGGAGCAGATACGCAGTATTTT. This encodes CASSPRQGADTQYF.

The DNA of the CDR3 is TGTGCCAGCAGTTACTCCTCAACCCGGCGAGGGACTGAAGCTTTCTTT. Protein sequence: CASSYSSTRRGTEAFF. The chain combines TRBV6-5 with TRBJ1-1; D not resolved. The CDR3 is made up of 16 amino acids. From germline, CDR1 is MNHEY and CDR2 SVGAGI. V was trimmed by 0 bases and J by 5 bases, leaving 16 bases between them.

This chain connects TRBV19 to TRBJ2-1; 7 bases are a match to TRBD1. Trimming at V came to 7 bases and at J to 6 bases, leaving 9 bases not matched to a gene. The CDR3 contains 14 residues. Germline V gene data show CDR1 as LNHDA and CDR2 as SQIVND (reference sequence). In DNA form, the CDR3 reads TGTGCCAGTACTCCCGACAGGGCCGTCAATGAGCAGTTCTTC. Translation: CASTPDRAVNEQFF.

This rearrangement joins TRBV11-2 to TRBJ2-3; D gene uncertain. The CDR3 sequence is 14 residues long. V lost 5 bases to trimming and J lost 6 bases, with 15 bases between them. Germline V lookup: CDR1 SGHAT, CDR2 FQNNGV. CDR3 coding DNA: TGTGCCAGCAGCCTCCCCGCCTCCGGTGATACGCAGTATTTT. It specifies CASSLPASGDTQYF.

V gene TRBV6-5 combines with J gene TRBJ2-1; possibly TRBD2 for D (6 bases). Germline CDR1 MNHEY, CDR2 SVGAGI. The V and J ends lost 4 bases and 6 bases respectively, with 16 bases between them. The CDR3 covers 15 residues. The CDR3 is CASSSLGGILNEQFF. The CDR3 nucleotides are TGTGCCAGCAGTTCCCTTGGCGGGATCCTCAATGAGCAGTTCTTC.

The chain carries TRBV7-2 and TRBJ2-7, with 9 nucleotides matching TRBD2. The CDR3 spans 17 residues. Germline lookup yields CDR1 SGHTA and CDR2 FQGNSA. With V trimmed by 2 bases and J by 2 bases, 10 bases remained unmatched. CDR3 bases: TGTGCCAGCAGCTTAAGCGGATTGGAGCGGGGGGCCTACGAGCAGTACTTC. The encoded protein is CASSLSGLERGAYEQYF.

The genes are TRBV9 and TRBJ2-1, with TRBD2 matching over 11 bases. Germline assignment: CDR1 SGDLS and CDR2 YYNGEE. V dropped 3 bases and J dropped 2; count of bases not matched to a gene: 7. CDR3 size: 17 residues. For the CDR3, the DNA is TGTGCCAGCAGCGCGGGGGCTAGCGGGAGGACCTACAATGAGCAGTTCTTC. Protein product: CASSAGASGRTYNEQFF.